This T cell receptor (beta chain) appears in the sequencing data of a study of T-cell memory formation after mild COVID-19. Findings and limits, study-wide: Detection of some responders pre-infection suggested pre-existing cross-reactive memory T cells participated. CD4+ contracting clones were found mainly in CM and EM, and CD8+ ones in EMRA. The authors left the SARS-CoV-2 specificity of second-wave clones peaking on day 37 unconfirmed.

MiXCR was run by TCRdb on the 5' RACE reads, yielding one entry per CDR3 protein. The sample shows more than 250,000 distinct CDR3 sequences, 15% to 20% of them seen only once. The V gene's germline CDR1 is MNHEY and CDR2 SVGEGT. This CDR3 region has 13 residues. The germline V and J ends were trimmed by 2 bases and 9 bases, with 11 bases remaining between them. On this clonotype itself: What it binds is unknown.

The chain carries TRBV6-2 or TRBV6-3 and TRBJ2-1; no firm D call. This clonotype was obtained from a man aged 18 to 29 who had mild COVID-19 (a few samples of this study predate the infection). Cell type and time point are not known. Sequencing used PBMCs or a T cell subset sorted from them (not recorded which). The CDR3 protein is CASSYPTGGEQFF. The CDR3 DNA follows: TGTGCCAGCAGTTACCCCACCGGTGGTGAGCAGTTCTTC.